The entry that follows covers one T cell receptor (beta chain) sequence. Method: immunoSEQ multiplex PCR; TCRdb's copy keeps in-frame clones and lacks some. The sample shows about 210,000 clones, approximately 86% of them seen only once. The record originates from a study of blood T cell repertoires in COVID-19. Study details: Two negative PCRs, clearance, or symptom resolution had been documented for recovered Cohort 3 donors. Specimens from acute and convalescent COVID-19 originated in the United States, Italy and Spain.

Recruitment covered fewer than 25 US areas and drew participants whose ages spanned about 18 to 100 years. The study assigned cohorts using participant-reported clinical history. The sequence was collected from a woman in her forties in a cohort exposed to, infected with or recovered from COVID-19 (not recorded which). The sequencing input was PBMCs or T cells enriched from blood (not recorded which).

The CDR3: CASSLVSGGLGYTF. CDR3 DNA sequence: TGTGCCAGCAGCTTAGTTTCAGGGGGCTTGGGCTACACCTTC. This sequence joins TRBV11-1 and TRBJ1-2; 8 bases are a match to TRBD1. The CDR3 is 14 residues long. The J segment lost 8 bases and the V segment lost 1 base, leaving 6 bases of the junction unmatched. Germline V gene lookup returns CDR1 SGHAT and CDR2 FQDESV (reference sequence). Full variable domain (remainder filled in from reference TRBV11-1 and TRBJ1-2): EAEVAQSPRYKITEKSQAVAFWCDPISGHATLYWYRQILGQGPELLVQFQDESVVDDSQLPKDRFSAERLKGVDSTLKIQPAELGDSAMYLCASSLVSGGLGYTFGSGTRLTVV.